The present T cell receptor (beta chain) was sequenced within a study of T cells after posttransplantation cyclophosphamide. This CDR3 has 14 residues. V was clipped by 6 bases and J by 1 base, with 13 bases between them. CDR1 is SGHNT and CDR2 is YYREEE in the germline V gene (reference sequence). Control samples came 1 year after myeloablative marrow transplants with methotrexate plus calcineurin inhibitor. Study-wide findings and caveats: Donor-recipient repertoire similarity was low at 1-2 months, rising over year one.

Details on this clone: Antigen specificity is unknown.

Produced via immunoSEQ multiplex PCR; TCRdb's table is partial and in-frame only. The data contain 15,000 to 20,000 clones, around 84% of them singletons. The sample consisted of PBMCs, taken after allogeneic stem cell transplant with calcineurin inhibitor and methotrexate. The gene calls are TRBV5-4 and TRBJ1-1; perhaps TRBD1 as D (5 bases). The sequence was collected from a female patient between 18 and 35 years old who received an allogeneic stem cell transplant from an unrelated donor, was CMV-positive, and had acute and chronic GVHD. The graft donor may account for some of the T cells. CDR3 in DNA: TGTGCCAGCACCCGCGGGGGTAGGAACACTGAAGCTTTCTTT. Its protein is CASTRGGRNTEAFF.